Following are 27 T cell receptor beta chains from one sample sequenced in a study of circulating CD8 cells and anti-PD-1 response in melanoma. Four subsets defined by PD-1 and/or TIGIT were sorted from live CD3+CD8+TCRalphabeta+ cells. The QIAseq Immune Repertoire TCR panel built the libraries from roughly 15 ng of total RNA. MiXCR, applied by TCRdb to the reads, yields one record per CDR3 protein. The top ten hold roughly a fifth of the sample, which has 300 to 450 distinct CDR3 sequences, 5.4% seen once. Here the sequenced sample was CD8+ T cells from PBMCs, taken at baseline or after one month of anti-PD-1 therapy (not recorded which). Receptors originate from a human donor with melanoma.

This clonotype is deemed large. V is TRBV24-1 and J is TRBJ2-1; D gene ambiguous. The germline CDR1 and CDR2 sequences are KGHDR and SFDVKD. V was trimmed by 2 bases and J by 6 bases, leaving 4 bases between them. The CDR3 consists of 12 residues. CDR3 residues: CATSDWGNEQFF. As DNA, the CDR3 is TGTGCCACCAGTGATTGGGGCAATGAGCAGTTCTTC.

This clonotype ranks as hyperexpanded. V and J are TRBV3-1 and TRBJ2-7; 9 nucleotides agree with TRBD2. CDR3 length: 15 residues. Germline-derived CDR1 and CDR2 are LGHDT and YNNKEL (reference sequence). Germline trimming cut 4 bases from V and 3 bases from J; bases unmatched to any gene: 7. The CDR3 DNA sequence: TGTGCCAGCAGCCCCAGCGGGGGGCTAGGCTACGAGCAGTACTTC. As protein: CASSPSGGLGYEQYF.

This clonotype is hyperexpanded by share. The J gene is TRBJ2-5, the V gene TRBV27, with D tentatively TRBD2 (6 bases). Trimming left V 2 bases short and J 6 bases short, with 10 bases between. The CDR3 spans 13 residues. CDR1 MNHEY and CDR2 SMNVEV come from the germline V gene (reference sequence). The CDR3 loop is CASSLGGGKTQYF. Here the CDR3 DNA reads TGTGCCAGCAGTTTAGGGGGAGGAAAGACCCAGTACTTC.

This clonotype is classed as large. The rearrangement joins TRBV29-1 to TRBJ1-1, with unresolved D. CDR3 length: 14 amino acids. Germline-derived CDR1 and CDR2 are SQVTM and ANQGSEA. With 3 bases removed from V and 4 bases from J, the gap between germline ends came to 15 bases. In nucleotides, the CDR3 is TGCAGCGTTGATTCTTGGGTTTTGGGCACTGAAGCTTTCTTT. Amino acids: CSVDSWVLGTEAFF.

By share, this clonotype ranks as medium-sized (0.01 to 0.1%). The J gene is TRBJ2-7, the V gene TRBV19, with unresolved D. The germline gives CDR1 LNHDA, CDR2 SQIVND (reference sequence). V lost 3 bases and J lost 6, with 9 bases in between. This CDR3 has 12 amino acids. The chain's CDR3 is CASSIGAGEQYF. CDR3 DNA: TGTGCCAGTAGTATCGGCGCCGGCGAGCAGTACTTC.

This clonotype is medium-sized (0.01 to 0.1%) by share. The chain recombines TRBV4-1 with TRBJ2-5; D is ambiguous. Germline CDR1 is MGHRA and CDR2 is YSYEKL. Trimming pared 4 bases from V and 3 bases from J, leaving 9 bases between. This CDR3 region has 13 residues. The DNA for the CDR3 is TGCGCCAGCAGCCGACGACTGGAAGAGACCCAGTACTTC. Protein product: CASSRRLEETQYF.

By share, this clonotype counts as large. V gene TRBV6-1 combines with J gene TRBJ1-6, with a weak D call TRBD1 (6 bases). Germline CDR1 and CDR2: MNHNS and SASEGT. This CDR3 has 15 amino acids. Trimming cost V 0 bases and J 6 bases, with 9 bases left between them. The chain's CDR3 is CASSEAYRANSPLHF. Written as DNA, the CDR3 is TGTGCCAGCAGTGAAGCGTACAGGGCTAATTCACCCCTCCACTTT.

Judged by abundance, this clonotype is large. This chain joins TRBV4-1 and TRBJ2-2; unclear D gene. The CDR3 runs 12 residues. Germline V gene lookup returns CDR1 MGHRA and CDR2 YSYEKL. The V gene lost 0 bases and the J gene lost 6 bases, with 2 bases spanning the gap. This CDR3 reads CASSQEAGELFF. CDR3 sequence (DNA): TGCGCCAGCAGCCAAGAAGCCGGGGAGCTGTTTTTT.

This clonotype is large (0.1 to 1%) in the sample. The V and J genes are TRBV4-3 and TRBJ2-7; either TRBD1 or TRBD2 may fit D (5 bases each). CDR1 and CDR2 from the germline V gene are LGHNA and YSLEER. V was trimmed by 1 base and J by 0 bases, leaving 13 bases between them. There are 16 residues in the CDR3. CDR3 in amino acids: CASSQGVGEPSYEQYF. In DNA, the CDR3 is TGCGCCAGCAGCCAAGGCGTAGGGGAGCCCTCCTACGAGCAGTACTTC.

This clonotype is deemed medium-sized. V gene TRBV19 combines with J gene TRBJ2-2; D is ambiguous. The CDR3 is 14 residues long. CDR1 and CDR2 (germline): LNHDA, SQIVND (reference sequence). The ends were cut back, 7 bases at V and 0 bases at J, with 9 bases in the middle. CDR3 coding DNA: TGTGCCAGTACGGTCGGAGCGAACACCGGGGAGCTGTTTTTT. Translation: CASTVGANTGELFF. The whole variable domain, remainder taken from reference TRBV19 and TRBJ2-2, is DGGITQSPKYLFRKEGQNVTLSCEQNLNHDAMYWYRQDPGQGLRLIYYSQIVNDFQKGDIAEGYSVSREKKESFPLTVTSAQKNPTAFYLCASTVGANTGELFFGEGSRLTVL.

By sample share, this clonotype is large (0.1 to 1%). This rearrangement joins TRBV7-2 to TRBJ2-4, with 10 positions matching TRBD2. The CDR3 is 21 residues long. The germline V gene has CDR1 SGHTA and CDR2 FQGNSA. The junction had 17 bases not matched to a gene; V was cut back by 1 base and J by 2 bases. For the CDR3, the DNA is TGTGCCAGCAGCTTAGAAGGCGTTAGCGGGGGGTATTTCGGAACCAAAAACATTCAGTACTTC. Its protein product is CASSLEGVSGGYFGTKNIQYF.

This clonotype is large within its sample. V is TRBV28 and J is TRBJ2-3; D possibly corresponds to TRBD2 (5 bases). V was clipped by 2 bases and J by 8 bases, with 11 bases between them. CDR1 and CDR2 (germline): MDHEN, SYDVKM. The CDR3 loop spans 13 amino acids. The CDR3 protein is CASSLTGGGTQYF. CDR3 coding DNA: TGTGCCAGCAGTTTAACCGGAGGAGGTACGCAGTATTTT.

In its sample, this clonotype ranks as large. V usage is TRBV2 and J usage is TRBJ2-7; TRBD1 agrees at 9 bases. The CDR3 is made up of 18 amino acids. Germline V gene data show CDR1 as SNHLY and CDR2 as FYNNEI. Here the CDR3 DNA reads TGTGCATCAAATCTGATTCAAGGACAGGGGAGGAGGACCTACGAGCAGTACTTC. It yields the protein CASNLIQGQGRRTYEQYF.

By share of the sample, this clonotype is large. The J gene is TRBJ1-3, the V gene TRBV29-1, with TRBD1 matching 7 bases. CDR1 is SQVTM, CDR2 ANQGSEA, per germline. This CDR3 region has 14 residues. Trimming at V came to 7 bases and at J to 5 bases, leaving 11 bases not matched to a gene. As DNA, the CDR3 is TGCAGCGAAACGGACAGGCGTTATAGAAACACCATATATTTT. Translation: CSETDRRYRNTIYF.

This clonotype is large within its sample. The chain links TRBV3-1 to TRBJ2-1; 12 bases line up with TRBD2. Trimming cost V 4 bases and J 9 bases; bases outside gene matches: 7. CDR1 and CDR2 from the germline V gene are LGHDT and YNNKEL (reference sequence). There are 15 residues in the CDR3. CDR3 protein: CASSLTSGGLGEQFF. The CDR3 coding sequence is TGTGCCAGCAGCCTAACTAGCGGGGGGTTAGGTGAGCAGTTCTTC.

This clonotype was detected only a few times. With a much larger clone just one base away, this may be a read error. The chain has TRBV4-3 and TRBJ2-1, with 7 bases lining up with TRBD1. V gave up 1 base and J gave up 10 bases; unmatched junction bases: 10. This CDR3 is built from 15 residues. In germline, CDR1 is LGHNA, CDR2 YSLEER. The CDR3 sequence: CASSQGFDRDQEQFF. The CDR3 coding sequence is TGCGCCAGCAGCCAAGGATTCGACAGGGACCAGGAGCAGTTCTTC.

This clonotype was detected a few times. The V gene is TRBV28, the J gene TRBJ1-5; possibly TRBD1 for D (6 bases). V was cut by 10 bases and J by 5 bases, with 15 bases left in between. The CDR3 extends over 13 amino acids. CDR1 and CDR2 (germline): MDHEN, SYDVKM. The CDR3 DNA reads as TGTGCCACCGTGGGGGGGCAGCATCAGCCCCAGCATTTT. Translation gives CATVGGQHQPQHF.

This clonotype is large in the sample. V gene TRBV7-2 combines with J gene TRBJ2-3; 13 nucleotides line up with TRBD2. Germline V gene data show CDR1 as SGHTA and CDR2 as FQGNSA. The CDR3 totals 17 residues. V lost 5 bases to trimming and J lost 3 bases; unmatched junction nucleotides: 8. The CDR3 reads CASSTGLAGVGTDTQYF. The CDR3 nucleotides read TGTGCCAGCAGCACCGGACTAGCGGGGGTCGGTACAGATACGCAGTATTTT.

In its sample, this clonotype ranks as medium-sized. This sequence joins TRBV20-1 and TRBJ1-2; 9 nucleotides agree with TRBD1. V was clipped by 5 bases and J by 2 bases; unmatched bases: 6. The CDR3 totals 14 residues. The germline CDR1 and CDR2 sequences are DFQATT and SNEGSKA (reference sequence). The DNA for the CDR3 is TGCAGTGCTGGAACCGGGACAGGGAACTATGGCTACACCTTC. Its translation is CSAGTGTGNYGYTF.

This clonotype is medium-sized in the sample. The gene calls are TRBV2 and TRBJ1-5; the D gene is possibly TRBD1 (5 bases). CDR1 and CDR2 from the germline V gene are SNHLY and FYNNEI. Trimming took off 6 bases at V and 6 bases at J, with 15 bases between the two ends. The CDR3 length is 14 residues. The CDR3 DNA sequence: TGTGCCAGCAGGAAACCAGGGTTCGCTCAGCCCCAGCATTTT. Protein: CASRKPGFAQPQHF. The whole variable domain, remainder taken from reference TRBV2 and TRBJ1-5, is EPEVTQTPSHQVTQMGQEVILRCVPISNHLYFYWYRQILGQKVEFLVSFYNNEISEKSEIFDDQFSVERPDGSNFTLKIRSTKLEDSAMYFCASRKPGFAQPQHFGDGTRLSIL.

By proportion, this clonotype is large. This rearrangement joins TRBV12-5 to TRBJ2-3, with D perhaps matching TRBD2 (6 bases). Trimming pared 8 bases from V and 4 bases from J, leaving 25 bases between. The CDR3 totals 17 residues. Germline CDR1 is LGHNT and CDR2 is FRNRAP. This CDR3 reads CASFHVGGDESPDTQYF. DNA for the CDR3: TGTGCTAGTTTTCACGTAGGCGGGGATGAGAGCCCAGATACGCAGTATTTT.

This clonotype is large by share. The chain uses TRBV21-1 and TRBJ2-7. TRBV21-1 is shown as a pseudogene. The CDR3 length is 15 residues. CDR3: CASSKLTYIGYEQYF. CDR3 sequence (DNA): TGTGCCAGCAGCAAATTGACATACATTGGCTACGAGCAGTACTTC.

This clonotype counts as hyperexpanded. The chain couples TRBV4-1 to TRBJ2-2, with a tentative D call TRBD1 (6 bases). Trimming cost V 4 bases and J 4 bases, with 13 bases left between them. The CDR3 spans 15 residues. The germline CDR1 and CDR2 sequences are MGHRA and YSYEKL. CDR3 nucleotide sequence: TGCGCCAGCAGCCCTAGGACAGAAGGCACCGGGGAGCTGTTTTTT. Its translation: CASSPRTEGTGELFF.

By proportion, this clonotype is large. The rearrangement links TRBV30 to TRBJ2-2, with D uncertain. This CDR3 contains 13 residues. Germline V gene lookup returns CDR1 GTSNPN and CDR2 SVGIG (reference sequence). Trimming stripped 1 base from V and 6 bases from J, with 9 bases between. The CDR3 nucleotides read TGTGCCTGGAGTGAGAGTGGTGCCGGGGAGCTGTTTTTT. It codes for CAWSESGAGELFF.

This clonotype qualifies as hyperexpanded (1% or more). This chain joins TRBV4-3 and TRBJ2-7; D gene ambiguous. V was shortened by 0 bases and J by 5 bases, with 8 bases between the two germline ends. The CDR3 is 13 amino acids. Looked up from germline, CDR1 is LGHNA and CDR2 is YSLEER. The CDR3 protein is CASSQDKVDEQYF. The CDR3 DNA reads as TGCGCCAGCAGCCAAGATAAGGTCGACGAGCAGTACTTC.

Within the sample, this clonotype is large. The J gene is TRBJ2-3, the V gene TRBV25-1, with D unclear. Trimming pared 7 bases from V and 6 bases from J, leaving 8 bases between. CDR1 MGHDK and CDR2 SYGVNS come from the germline V gene. This CDR3 is built from 11 residues. CDR3 nucleotide sequence: TGTGCCAGCACCTGGGGTGATACGCAGTATTTT. This translates into CASTWGDTQYF. Together with reference TRBV25-1 and TRBJ2-3, the CDR3 gives the full variable domain: EADIYQTPRYLVIGTGKKITLECSQTMGHDKMYWYQQDPGMELHLIHYSYGVNSTEKGDLSSESTVSRIRTEHFPLTLESARPSHTSQYLCASTWGDTQYFGPGTRLTVL.

J is TRBJ2-2 and V is TRBV5-5; 10 bases are a match to TRBD1. CDR1 is SGHKS, CDR2 YYEKEE, per germline (reference sequence). The junction had 13 bases not matched to a gene; V was cut back by 4 bases and J by 7 bases. The CDR3 loop spans 17 amino acids. The CDR3 coding sequence is TGTGCCAGCAGCACGTTCTGGACAGGGGGGTACAACGGGGAGCTGTTTTTT. It codes for CASSTFWTGGYNGELFF. The full variable domain, its missing parts supplied by reference TRBV5-5 and TRBJ2-2, is DAGVTQSPTHLIKTRGQQVTLRCSPISGHKSVSWYQQVLGQGPQFIFQYYEKEERGRGNFPDRFSARQFPNYSSELNVNALLLGDSALYLCASSTFWTGGYNGELFFGEGSRLTVL.